This TCR beta chain appears in the sequencing data of a study of T-cell memory formation after mild COVID-19. Turning to the study itself: Largely donor-specific TCR clusters were found. General study points: From day 15 to 85, contracting clones were balanced between CD4 and CD8, whereas later expanders leaned toward CD4+.

The CDR3 loop spans 13 amino acids. Trimming removed 0 bases at V and 6 bases at J, with 9 bases between. From germline, CDR1 is LGHNA and CDR2 YSLEER. This clonotype occurred many times. Its matching antigen is unknown. After 5'RACE with constant-segment primers, TCR alpha and TCR beta cDNA libraries carrying sample barcodes and UMIs were obtained. TCRdb reprocessed the 5' RACE reads with MiXCR, giving one entry per CDR3 protein. This sample has roughly 350,000 distinct CDR3 sequences, with around 13% found just once. The TCR sequence derives from a man between 18 and 29 years old who had mild COVID-19 (a few samples of this study predate the infection). Cell type and time point are not known. The rearrangement joins TRBV4-3 to TRBJ2-7; no clear D. Material for sequencing was PBMCs or a T cell subset sorted from them (not recorded which). CDR3 nucleotides: TGCGCCAGCAGCCAAGAGACCTCCACCGAGCAGTACGTC. Translation: CASSQETSTEQYV.